Below are 7 T cell receptor beta chains sequenced from a single sample in a study of tumor-infiltrating lymphocytes in primary liver carcinoma. Total RNA and DNA came together from approximately 20-30 mg of bulk tissue without cell sorting. Constant-region priming of roughly 500 ng total RNA yielded TCR beta cDNA. Three nested multiplex PCR rounds, a slightly modified ARM-PCR method, built the TCR beta libraries. Primers for the first two PCR rounds were TRBV1-TRBV30 forward primers and a C-beta reverse primer (approximately 9 cycles per round). Each CDR3 protein is one row after TCRdb ran MiXCR on the multiplex PCR reads. Altogether 70,000 to 75,000 distinct CDR3 sequences are present, about 72% being singletons, with the ten largest covering roughly 25%. Material for sequencing was liver tumor tissue from sampling region 4. Specified subset: tumor region T4, right-lateral pole. These TCRs come from a man aged 35-49 years with primary liver carcinoma and hepatitis B virus infection.

On this clonotype: The junction departs from the called germline gene at one end, perhaps through a read error. The chain is built from TRBV11-1 and TRBJ2-3, with 7 bases matching TRBD1. The CDR3 length is 15 residues. Germline CDR1 reads SGHAT; CDR2 reads FQDESV (reference sequence). This chain's CDR3 is CSSSLGRGHMDTQYF. CDR3 sequence (DNA): TGTTCCAGCAGCTTAGGAAGGGGGCACATGGATACGCAGTATTTT.

About this clonotype itself: Germline is not matched at one junction end, which may reflect a read error. The chain couples TRBV29-1 to TRBJ2-1, with 7 bases fitting TRBD2. The CDR3 has 14 residues. The germline V gene encodes CDR1 SQVTM and CDR2 ANQGSEA. The CDR3 nucleotides read TGCAGCGTTGAGGACGTCAGGGACTACAGTGAGCAGTCCTTC. It is translated as CSVEDVRDYSEQSF.

This clonotype is a singleton in its sample. Its ends do not fully match the called genes, so a read error is possible. The genes are TRBV7-9 and TRBJ2-3, with D maybe TRBD1 (6 bases). This CDR3 comprises 14 residues. The germline CDR1 and CDR2 sequences are SEHNR and FQNEAQ (reference sequence). Written as DNA, the CDR3 is TGCGCCATCAGCTTGAACAGGGTGCCAGATACGCGGTATTTT. The encoded protein is CAISLNRVPDTRYF.

With regard to this clonotype: One end of the junction fails to match germline, which may point to a read error. The chain is built from TRBV10-3 and TRBJ2-3, with 11 nucleotides matching TRBD1. The CDR3 contains 14 residues. Germline CDR1 and CDR2: ENHRY and SYGVKD. In nucleotides, the CDR3 is TGTGCCATCAATGGACAGGGGGCCACAGAAACGCAGTATTTT. This codes for CAINGQGATETQYF.

This clonotype was seen just once. The conserved phenylalanine or tryptophan normally closing the CDR3 is absent here, so this likely arose from a read error. This chain joins TRBV6-5 and TRBJ2-7, with 9 bases lining up with TRBD1. The CDR3 is 14 residues long. CDR1 and CDR2 from the germline V gene are MNHEY and SVGAGI. The CDR3 region is CVSSPGTGRNEQYL. The CDR3 DNA is TGTGTCAGCAGTCCCGGGACAGGGAGGAACGAGCAGTACTTA.

Here the CDR3 reads CASSIGQGSPGNTIYF. CDR3 bases: TGTGCCAGCAGCATCGGACAGGGCAGTCCTGGAAACACCATATATTTT. The chain has TRBV11-2 and TRBJ1-3; TRBD1 aligns across 8 bases. The CDR3 totals 16 residues. J lost 2 bases, V lost 5 bases, and 8 bases had no gene match. Germline CDR1 and CDR2: SGHAT and FQNNGV.

As to this clonotype: Relative to the germline gene, one junction end is altered; a read error may explain this. This chain connects TRBV13 to TRBJ1-1, with D maybe TRBD1 (5 bases). CDR3 length equals 14 residues. Germline V lookup: CDR1 PRHDT, CDR2 FYEKMQ (reference sequence). The CDR3 is CASSPRDGGTDAFF. CDR3 bases: TGTGCCAGTAGCCCCCGGGATGGTGGGACTGATGCTTTCTTT.